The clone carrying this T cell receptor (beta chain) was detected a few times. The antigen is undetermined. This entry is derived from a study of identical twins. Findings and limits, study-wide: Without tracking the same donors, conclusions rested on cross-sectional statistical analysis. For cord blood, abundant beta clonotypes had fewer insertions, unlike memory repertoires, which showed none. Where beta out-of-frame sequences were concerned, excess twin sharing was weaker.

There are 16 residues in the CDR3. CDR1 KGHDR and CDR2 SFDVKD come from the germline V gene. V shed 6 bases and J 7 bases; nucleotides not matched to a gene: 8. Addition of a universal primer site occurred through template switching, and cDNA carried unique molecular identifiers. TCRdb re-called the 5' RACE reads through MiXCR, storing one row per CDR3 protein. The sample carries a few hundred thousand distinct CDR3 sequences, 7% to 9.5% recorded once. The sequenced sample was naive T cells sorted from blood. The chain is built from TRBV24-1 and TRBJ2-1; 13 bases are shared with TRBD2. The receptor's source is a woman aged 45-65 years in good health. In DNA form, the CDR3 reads TGTGCCACCAGTAAGAAGGGACTAGCGGGAAGGAATGAGCAGTTCTTC. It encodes CATSKKGLAGRNEQFF.